Presented here are 20 T cell receptor beta chains from one specimen sequenced in a study of T cells in Graves' hyperthyroidism and ophthalmopathy (dated 2019 in TCRdb). Library generation was performed with multiplex PCR. TCRdb shows the sequencer as Illumina HiSeq 2000. The TCR beta CDR3 regions were amplified from RNA transcripts. The TCR CDR3 was subjected to a first round of RT-PCR using the HTBI primer set and the Qiagen OneStep RT-PCR kit. TCRdb reprocessing: public reads trimmed at Q25 with fastp, clones called with MiXCR, in-frame beta chains kept. Each CDR3 protein appears once, grouped with its most common genes and DNA. The sample records hundreds of thousands of distinct CDR3 sequences, roughly 14% of which are singletons. The ten largest clones take up around an eighth of the sample. Specimen: blood. The receptors shown here come from a woman aged 18-35 years with Graves' hyperthyroidism.

This clonotype occurred many times. This chain connects TRBV11-2 to TRBJ2-2, with D perhaps given as TRBD1 or TRBD2 (5 bases each). The CDR3 runs 15 residues. The germline gives CDR1 SGHAT, CDR2 FQNNGV. Trimming cost V 5 bases and J 4 bases, with 14 bases left between them. The CDR3 sequence: CASSVFRGSTGELFF. DNA of the CDR3: TGTGCCAGCAGCGTGTTTCGGGGCAGCACCGGGGAGCTGTTTTTT. Full variable domain (outside the CDR3, taken from reference TRBV11-2 and TRBJ2-2): EAGVAQSPRYKIIEKRQSVAFWCNPISGHATLYWYQQILGQGPKLLIQFQNNGVVDDSQLPKDRFSAERLKGVDSTLKIQPAKLEDSAVYLCASSVFRGSTGELFFGEGSRLTVL.

This clonotype has a count of ten or more. This CDR3 reads CASSFNSPLHF. The CDR3 DNA reads as TGTGCCAGCAGTTTTAATTCACCCCTCCACTTT. The chain uses TRBV28 and TRBJ1-6, with D unclear. Per germline, CDR1 MDHEN and CDR2 SYDVKM. The germline V and J ends were trimmed by 3 bases and 6 bases, with 0 bases remaining between them. The CDR3 is 11 residues long.

The chain links TRBV5-1 to TRBJ2-1; D gene ambiguous. The V end was cut by 0 bases, the J end by 0 bases, with 13 bases between. Germline-derived CDR1 and CDR2 are SGHRS and YFSETQ. The CDR3 runs to 17 residues. In nucleotides, the CDR3 is TGCGCCAGCAGCTTGGAAATCATAGTCGGCTCCTACAATGAGCAGTTCTTC. Residues: CASSLEIIVGSYNEQFF.

V usage is TRBV11-2 and J usage is TRBJ2-1, with TRBD2 matching over 8 bases. Germline V gene data show CDR1 as SGHAT and CDR2 as FQNNGV. CDR3 length equals 14 residues. Germline trimming cut 4 bases from V and 7 bases from J; bases unmatched to any gene: 6. CDR3 DNA sequence: TGTGCCAGCAGCTCGGCGGGGGGCGGAAATGAGCAGTTCTTC. The encoded protein is CASSSAGGGNEQFF.

The chain employs TRBV6-2 or TRBV6-3 and TRBJ2-1; D is perhaps TRBD2 (5 bases). Germline V gene data show CDR1 as MNHEY and CDR2 as SVGEGT. The ends were cut back, 8 bases at V and 7 bases at J, with 9 bases in the middle. The CDR3 length is 11 residues. CDR3 bases: TGTGCCAGCGGCGAGGGAAATGAGCAGTTCTTC. Translated: CASGEGNEQFF.

This clonotype was recorded at least ten times. The chain links TRBV28 to TRBJ1-2; no firm D call. The V gene's germline CDR1 is MDHEN and CDR2 SYDVKM. The V end lost 5 bases, the J end lost 3 bases, and 13 bases lay between the germline ends. The CDR3 runs 14 residues. CDR3 residues: CASSPETVYYGYTF. The CDR3 nucleotides read TGTGCCAGCAGTCCCGAAACAGTATACTATGGCTACACCTTC.

This clonotype was seen repeatedly, ten times or more. V gene TRBV28 combines with J gene TRBJ2-3; the D gene is possibly TRBD2 (5 bases). From germline, CDR1 is MDHEN and CDR2 SYDVKM. The CDR3 consists of 17 residues. V dropped 3 bases and J dropped 3 bases, with 19 bases sitting between them. CDR3 sequence (DNA): TGTGCCAGCAGTTTTTCCCCCGTCGACGGCGGGACAGATACGCAGTATTTT. Protein sequence: CASSFSPVDGGTDTQYF.

CDR3 amino acids: CATSRYGTGATDTQYF. CDR3 coding DNA: TGTGCCACCAGCAGATATGGGACAGGAGCCACAGATACGCAGTATTTT. The chain is built from TRBV15 and TRBJ2-3; 8 bases are a match to TRBD1. V dropped 2 bases and J dropped 2; count of bases not matched to a gene: 6. The CDR3 is 16 amino acids. CDR1 and CDR2 (germline): LNHNV, YYDKDF (reference sequence).

In its sample, this clonotype was seen many times. The chain links TRBV20-1 to TRBJ2-1, with 8 nucleotides matching TRBD1. The CDR3 has 14 residues. V gave up 6 bases and J gave up 4 bases; unmatched junction bases: 8. Germline V gene data show CDR1 as DFQATT and CDR2 as SNEGSKA (reference sequence). The chain's CDR3 is CSARTGKSYNEQFF. CDR3 nucleotides: TGCAGTGCGAGGACAGGGAAATCGTACAATGAGCAGTTCTTC.

The sample holds many counts of this clonotype. The chain has TRBV20-1 and TRBJ2-5; D unresolved. Deletions cut 3 bases from V and 5 bases from J, with 16 bases between. CDR1 is DFQATT, CDR2 SNEGSKA, per germline (reference sequence). This CDR3 has 14 amino acids. CDR3 residues: CSASRVLGVETQYF. CDR3 nucleotides: TGCAGTGCTAGTAGGGTGCTAGGAGTGGAGACCCAGTACTTC.

The sample holds many counts of this clonotype. The chain combines TRBV12-3 or TRBV12-4 with TRBJ2-2, with a possible D match to TRBD2 (6 bases). The CDR3 spans 15 residues. Trimming cost V 8 bases and J 4 bases, with 17 bases left between them. The CDR3 loop reads CASGAGGWGTGELFF. The CDR3 nucleotides read TGTGCCAGCGGGGCTGGGGGGTGGGGCACCGGGGAGCTGTTTTTT.

This clonotype was found many times. The chain couples TRBV2 to TRBJ2-1; 8 bases are a match to TRBD2. This CDR3 spans 16 amino acids. The germline CDR1 and CDR2 sequences are SNHLY and FYNNEI. The J segment lost 6 bases and the V segment lost 4 bases, leaving 11 bases of the junction unmatched. The CDR3 loop is CASSVSSGSLGNEQFF. The CDR3 DNA sequence: TGTGCCAGCAGTGTTAGCAGCGGGAGTTTAGGCAATGAGCAGTTCTTC. Using reference TRBV2 and TRBJ2-1 for the parts outside the CDR3, the full variable domain is EPEVTQTPSHQVTQMGQEVILRCVPISNHLYFYWYRQILGQKVEFLVSFYNNEISEKSEIFDDQFSVERPDGSNFTLKIRSTKLEDSAMYFCASSVSSGSLGNEQFFGPGTRLTVL.

This clonotype was observed many times. The chain's CDR3 is CASTYRASSQAFF. For the CDR3, the DNA is TGTGCCAGCACCTACAGGGCAAGTTCCCAGGCTTTCTTT. The chain links TRBV7-2 to TRBJ1-1, with TRBD1 as a possible D gene (6 bases). The germline V and J ends were trimmed by 7 bases and 11 bases, with 20 bases remaining between them. Per the germline V gene, CDR1 is SGHTA and CDR2 is FQGNSA. The CDR3 totals 13 residues.

The chain links TRBV27 to TRBJ1-6, with TRBD1 as a possible D gene (5 bases). The germline CDR1 and CDR2 sequences are MNHEY and SMNVEV (reference sequence). The CDR3 length is 17 residues. V lost 2 bases and J 1 base, leaving 12 bases between the germline ends. The CDR3 coding sequence is TGTGCCAGCAGTTTAGGGGGGTTTGATTCCTATAATTCACCCCTCCACTTT. Its translation: CASSLGGFDSYNSPLHF.

Many counts were recorded for this clonotype. The J gene is TRBJ2-2, the V gene TRBV12-3 or TRBV12-4, with TRBD1 as a possible D gene (6 bases). V was clipped by 5 bases and J by 0 bases, with 10 bases between them. The length of the CDR3 is 15 residues. CDR3 residues: CASSPDRTNTGELFF. DNA of the CDR3: TGTGCCAGCAGTCCGGACAGAACGAACACCGGGGAGCTGTTTTTT.

This clonotype was seen at least ten times. The gene calls are TRBV28 and TRBJ1-5; D may be TRBD1 (5 bases). The CDR3 consists of 14 residues. Germline V gene data show CDR1 as MDHEN and CDR2 as SYDVKM. The ends were cut back, 7 bases at V and 3 bases at J, with 13 bases in the middle. The CDR3 DNA reads as TGTGCCAGCAAGGCACTCAGGGTCAATCAGCCCCAGCATTTT. It codes for CASKALRVNQPQHF.

This clonotype was found many times. This chain's CDR3 is CASSFGSYNEQFF. The DNA for the CDR3 is TGTGCCAGCAGCTTTGGATCCTACAATGAGCAGTTCTTC. The J gene is TRBJ2-1, the V gene TRBV27; no firm D call. V was clipped by 6 bases and J by 1 base, with 7 bases between them. This CDR3 has 13 amino acids. Germline CDR1 reads MNHEY; CDR2 reads SMNVEV (reference sequence).

This clonotype was recorded many times. The V call is TRBV12-3 or TRBV12-4, the J call TRBJ2-7; D is tentatively TRBD1 or TRBD2 (6 bases each). This CDR3 contains 17 residues. Trimming shortened V by 2 bases and J by 5 bases, and 22 bases separated the two germline ends. CDR3 protein: CASSLTRGAFFWNEQYF. The CDR3 nucleotides are TGTGCCAGCAGTTTAACAAGGGGGGCTTTTTTTTGGAACGAGCAGTACTTC.

The table lists this clonotype with a few counts. The V call is TRBV6-1, the J call TRBJ2-3; 7 bases are a match to TRBD1. Trimming cost V 7 bases and J 0 bases; bases outside gene matches: 10. Germline values: CDR1 MNHNS, CDR2 SASEGT. This CDR3 has 16 residues. In DNA, the CDR3 is TGTGCCAGCACTAAACAGGGGAGAGGGAGCACAGATACGCAGTATTTT. Residues: CASTKQGRGSTDTQYF.

This clonotype was seen ten or more times. The CDR3 reads CASRSAKRIPNTEAFF. CDR3 coding DNA: TGTGCCAGCAGATCCGCGAAGCGCATCCCGAACACTGAAGCTTTCTTT. V is TRBV28 and J is TRBJ1-1; no clear D gene. The CDR3 contains 16 residues. V gave up 6 bases and J gave up 1 base, with 18 bases separating them. Per germline, CDR1 MDHEN and CDR2 SYDVKM.